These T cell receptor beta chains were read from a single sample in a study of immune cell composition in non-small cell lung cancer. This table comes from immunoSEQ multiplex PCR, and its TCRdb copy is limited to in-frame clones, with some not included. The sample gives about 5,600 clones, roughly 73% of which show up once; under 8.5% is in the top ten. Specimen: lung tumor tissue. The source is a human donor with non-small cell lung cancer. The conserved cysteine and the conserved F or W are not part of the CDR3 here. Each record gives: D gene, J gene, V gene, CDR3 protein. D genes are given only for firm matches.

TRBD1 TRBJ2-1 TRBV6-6 ASSSHPGQGDNEQF
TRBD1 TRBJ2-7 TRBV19 ASSTGTVNYEQY
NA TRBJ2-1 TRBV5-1 ASSLGRVEQF
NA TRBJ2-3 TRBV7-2 ASSPLTGVADTQY
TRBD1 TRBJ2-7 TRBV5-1 ASSPGQGAKYEQY
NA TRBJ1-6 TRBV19 ASSTSDHAGSPLH
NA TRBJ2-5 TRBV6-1 ASSDEGGETQY
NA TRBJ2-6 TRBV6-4 ASSEDSSGANVLT
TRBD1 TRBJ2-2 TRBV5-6 ASIKRQGYTGELF
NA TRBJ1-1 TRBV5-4 ASSLYSGGEAF
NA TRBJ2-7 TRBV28 ASSRSDGYGSYEQY
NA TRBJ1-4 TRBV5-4 ASSLLQTNEKLF
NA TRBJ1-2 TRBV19 ASSPLGEGDGYT
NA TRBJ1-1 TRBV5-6 ASTSLGGDTEAF
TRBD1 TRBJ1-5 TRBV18 ASSGTGTGGNQPQH
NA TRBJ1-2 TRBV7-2 ASSLLRGSGGYT
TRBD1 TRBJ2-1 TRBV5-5 ASSGNRGNEQF
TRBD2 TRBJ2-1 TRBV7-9 ASSFSGGYNEQF